This is a list of T cell receptor beta chains from one sample in a study of Tregs in tolerant kidney transplant recipients. TCRdb's table, derived via immunoSEQ multiplex PCR, lists solely in-frame clones and lacks some. Of about 77,000 clones in the sample, less than 98% were seen once. The sequences come from CD4+ T cells from blood, collected before the transplant. The receptors originated from a human donor who received a combined kidney and bone marrow transplant. Each CDR3 is given with its conserved first and last residue. The D gene is left open where the match is weak. Clone size is stated in some rows and not others, as once, few, many or a class when expanded.

15,TRBD1,TRBV19,TRBJ2-2,-,CASRSQGASTGELFF,TGTGCCAGTAGGTCTCAGGGGGCGAGCACCGGGGAGCTGTTTTTT
14,-,TRBV11-2,TRBJ1-3,-,CASSPVGGLNTIYF,TGTGCCAGCAGCCCGGTGGGGGGGTTGAACACCATATATTTT
13,-,TRBV14,TRBJ1-1,-,CASSQYRSTEAFF,TGTGCCAGCAGCCAATACAGGAGCACTGAAGCTTTCTTT
14,TRBD1,TRBV27,TRBJ2-7,once,CASSRDSASYEQYF,TGTGCCAGCAGTCGGGACAGCGCTTCCTACGAGCAGTACTTC
16,-,TRBV11-1,TRBJ2-3,-,CASSRLGSSSTDTQYF,TGTGCCAGCAGCCGCTTGGGCAGTTCCTCCACAGATACGCAGTATTTT
14,TRBD1,TRBV30,TRBJ2-7,once,CAWNMDRGAYEQYF,TGTGCCTGGAACATGGACAGGGGGGCCTACGAGCAGTACTTC
17,-,TRBV7-9,TRBJ1-1,-,CASSRAAAEGVNTEAFF,TGTGCCAGCAGCCGCGCGGCCGCCGAAGGGGTGAACACTGAAGCTTTCTTT
15,-,TRBV29-1,TRBJ1-5,-,CSVGGGQGNGQPQHF,TGCAGCGTTGGAGGGGGTCAGGGGAATGGGCAGCCCCAGCATTTT
16,TRBD2,TRBV5-1,TRBJ2-5,-,CASSLGYSGRAETQYF,TGCGCCAGCAGCTTGGGATATAGCGGGAGAGCAGAGACCCAGTACTTC
14,-,TRBV27,TRBJ1-1,-,CASSPSQGFTEAFF,TGTGCCAGCAGCCCGTCACAGGGTTTCACTGAAGCTTTCTTT
15,-,TRBV7-3,TRBJ1-1,-,CASSLSPDTHTEAFF,TGTGCCAGCAGCTTAAGCCCCGACACGCACACTGAAGCTTTCTTT
11,-,TRBV2,TRBJ1-2,-,CASSLDTVLTF,TGTGCCAGCAGTCTGGATACAGTCTTAACCTTC
15,TRBD2,TRBV9,TRBJ2-5,-,CASSDLAGGGETQYF,TGTGCCAGCAGTGACCTAGCGGGGGGAGGAGAGACCCAGTACTTC
15,-,TRBV5-1,TRBJ2-2,-,CASSLAPGETGELFF,TGCGCCAGCAGCTTGGCCCCAGGGGAAACCGGGGAGCTGTTTTTT
17,TRBD2,TRBV15,TRBJ2-3,once,CATSRELLAGGSDTQYF,TGTGCCACCAGCAGAGAGTTACTAGCGGGGGGGTCAGATACGCAGTATTTT
12,-,TRBV7-2,TRBJ2-7,-,CASSFAQNEQYF,TGTGCCAGCAGCTTTGCACAGAACGAGCAGTACTTC
12,-,TRBV19,TRBJ1-5,-,CASSKGNQPQHF,TGTGCCAGTAGTAAGGGGAATCAGCCCCAGCATTTT
14,-,TRBV6-1,TRBJ2-5,-,CASRDRTAQETQYF,TGTGCCAGCAGGGATAGGACAGCCCAAGAGACCCAGTACTTC
16,TRBD2,TRBV5-1,TRBJ2-3,once,CASSLAGRASTDTQYF,TGCGCCAGCAGCTTGGCCGGGAGGGCCAGCACAGATACGCAGTATTTT